The present T cell receptor beta chain was sequenced within a study of CD8+CD57+ T cells in acquired aplastic anemia. All sequencing subjects had displayed CD8+CD57+ cell expansion on flow cytometry. The template used for profiling TCR beta VDJ and CDR3 was genomic DNA. MiXCR was run by TCRdb on the reads, yielding one entry per CDR3 protein. The sample lists hundreds of thousands of distinct CDR3 sequences, more than 25% seen once, with under 0.95% in the top ten. Germline CDR1 reads ENHRY; CDR2 reads SYGVKD. The CDR3 spans 14 residues. Trimming took 4 bases from V and 2 from J; bases not matched to a gene: 4.

This TCR derives from a human donor with aplastic anemia. Sequenced sample: sorted CD4+, CD8+, or CD8+CD57+ T cells (not recorded which) from PBMCs. The V and J genes are TRBV10-3 and TRBJ1-1, with 7 bases fitting TRBD1. The CDR3 nucleotides are TGTGCCATCAGTGGCCGGGACAGCAACACTGAAGCTTTCTTT. The encoded protein is CAISGRDSNTEAFF.